This is a list of T cell receptor beta chains from one sample in a study of early T cells in non-severe SARS-CoV-2 infection. TCRdb ran MiXCR on the 5' RACE reads and lists one entry per CDR3 protein. The table includes some 100,000 distinct CDR3 sequences, 14% to 15% detected once. Specimen: whole blood. These TCRs come from an adult who was a healthcare worker with PCR-confirmed SARS-CoV-2 infection or an uninfected control (not recorded which). Both conserved end residues are part of each CDR3. D genes are given only for firm matches. Part of the rows lack a size; the others show once, few, many or a class for expanded clones.

v_gene: TRBV5-1
j_gene: TRBJ1-3
d_gene: .
abundance: few
CDR3nt: TGCGCCAGCAGCTTGGAAGCGATCTCTGGAAACACCATATATTTT
CDR3aa: CASSLEAISGNTIYF

v_gene: TRBV5-6
j_gene: TRBJ1-4
d_gene: .
abundance: few
CDR3nt: TGTGCCAGCAGCTTGGACGGGGCCTCTGGAGAAAAACTGTTTTTT
CDR3aa: CASSLDGASGEKLFF

v_gene: TRBV19
j_gene: TRBJ1-5
d_gene: .
abundance: few
CDR3nt: TGTGCCAGTAACGGGACCCCCAATCAGCCCCAGCATTTT
CDR3aa: CASNGTPNQPQHF

v_gene: TRBV28
j_gene: TRBJ2-5
d_gene: TRBD2
abundance: few
CDR3nt: TGTGCCAGCAGCCCCGGCCTAGCGGGGGGGGTTGAGACCCAGTACTTC
CDR3aa: CASSPGLAGGVETQYF

v_gene: TRBV12-3/TRBV12-4
j_gene: TRBJ1-4
d_gene: .
abundance: .
CDR3nt: TGTGCCACCGGATCCCGGGGGCTAGGGGAAAAACTGTTTTTT
CDR3aa: CATGSRGLGEKLFF

v_gene: TRBV3-1
j_gene: TRBJ2-1
d_gene: .
abundance: few
CDR3nt: TGTGCCAGCAGCCGAAACAGAGCCAATGAGCAGTTCTTC
CDR3aa: CASSRNRANEQFF

v_gene: TRBV6-5
j_gene: TRBJ1-6
d_gene: .
abundance: .
CDR3nt: TGTGCCAGCAGTTACGCGGCGCGGGACATCCTTAATTCACCCCTCCACTTT
CDR3aa: CASSYAARDILNSPLHF

v_gene: TRBV7-3
j_gene: TRBJ2-2
d_gene: .
abundance: few
CDR3nt: TGTGCCAGCAGCTTTGGGAGCGTGCGGGGGGAGCTGTTTTTT
CDR3aa: CASSFGSVRGELFF

v_gene: TRBV2
j_gene: TRBJ1-2
d_gene: .
abundance: few
CDR3nt: TGTGCCAGCAGACCCGATGGCCATGGCTACACCTTC
CDR3aa: CASRPDGHGYTF

v_gene: TRBV30
j_gene: TRBJ1-1
d_gene: .
abundance: few
CDR3nt: TGTGCCTGGGATGGAACTACGAACACTGAAGCTTTCTTT
CDR3aa: CAWDGTTNTEAFF

v_gene: TRBV11-2
j_gene: TRBJ2-1
d_gene: .
abundance: few
CDR3nt: TGTGCCAGCAGCCCGACCAATGAGCAGTTCTTC
CDR3aa: CASSPTNEQFF

v_gene: TRBV18
j_gene: TRBJ1-1
d_gene: TRBD1
abundance: .
CDR3nt: TGTGCCAGCTCACCCACAGGGGGCTTTGAAGCTTTCTTT
CDR3aa: CASSPTGGFEAFF

v_gene: TRBV7-2
j_gene: TRBJ1-1
d_gene: .
abundance: many
CDR3nt: TGTGCCACCATCGGACAACCGAACACTGAAGCTTTCTTT
CDR3aa: CATIGQPNTEAFF

v_gene: TRBV6-2/TRBV6-3
j_gene: TRBJ1-2
d_gene: .
abundance: .
CDR3nt: TGTGCCAGCAAGAACAGGACCCTTAACTATGGCTACACCTTC
CDR3aa: CASKNRTLNYGYTF

v_gene: TRBV20-1
j_gene: TRBJ1-5
d_gene: .
abundance: .
CDR3nt: TGCAGTGCTAGAGATTGGAGCGATCAGCCCCAGCATTTT
CDR3aa: CSARDWSDQPQHF

v_gene: TRBV7-8
j_gene: TRBJ2-3
d_gene: .
abundance: .
CDR3nt: TGTGCCAGCAGCCTAGACACGTCCACAGATACGCAGTATTTT
CDR3aa: CASSLDTSTDTQYF

v_gene: TRBV2
j_gene: TRBJ1-5
d_gene: TRBD1
abundance: few
CDR3nt: TGTGCCTGCAGTGACGACAGGGGTAGCAATCAGCCCCAGCATTTT
CDR3aa: CACSDDRGSNQPQHF

v_gene: TRBV5-1
j_gene: TRBJ2-2
d_gene: .
abundance: few
CDR3nt: TGCGCCAGCAGCTTTCGTTCCAGGGGTGCCGGCGGGGAGCTGTTTTTT
CDR3aa: CASSFRSRGAGGELFF

v_gene: TRBV5-1
j_gene: TRBJ2-5
d_gene: TRBD1
abundance: .
CDR3nt: TGCGCCAGCAGCATTAACACCGGGACAGGGGGCAAGATCCAGTACTTC
CDR3aa: CASSINTGTGGKIQYF

v_gene: TRBV5-1
j_gene: TRBJ2-6
d_gene: .
abundance: .
CDR3nt: TGCGCCAGCAGCCCCCTTGTTGAGGGATCTGGGGCCAACGTCCTGACTTTC
CDR3aa: CASSPLVEGSGANVLTF

v_gene: TRBV20-1
j_gene: TRBJ1-5
d_gene: .
abundance: .
CDR3nt: TGCAGTGCTAGATCGGGTATCAGCAATCAGCCCCAGCATTTT
CDR3aa: CSARSGISNQPQHF

v_gene: TRBV2
j_gene: TRBJ2-3
d_gene: TRBD1
abundance: .
CDR3nt: TGTGCCAGCAGTGGACAGGGAGTTGCAGATACGCAGTATTTT
CDR3aa: CASSGQGVADTQYF

v_gene: TRBV24-1
j_gene: TRBJ2-1
d_gene: .
abundance: .
CDR3nt: TGTGCCACCAGTGATTTCGGGGAGCAGTTCTTC
CDR3aa: CATSDFGEQFF

v_gene: TRBV3-1
j_gene: TRBJ1-5
d_gene: .
abundance: few
CDR3nt: TGTGCCAGCAGCCAGAACAACCGTAATCAGCCCCAGCATTTT
CDR3aa: CASSQNNRNQPQHF

v_gene: TRBV9
j_gene: TRBJ1-5
d_gene: .
abundance: few
CDR3nt: TGTGCCAGCAGCGAATCCCCCTCTCAACCCCAGCATTTT
CDR3aa: CASSESPSQPQHF

v_gene: TRBV9
j_gene: TRBJ2-3
d_gene: TRBD2
abundance: .
CDR3nt: TGTGCCAGCAGCGTAGCTACCGGGCTAGCGGGGACAGATACGCAGTATTTT
CDR3aa: CASSVATGLAGTDTQYF

v_gene: TRBV6-5
j_gene: TRBJ1-1
d_gene: TRBD1
abundance: .
CDR3nt: TGTGCCAGCAGTTACCTCCGGACAGGGGGCGTAAGCACTGAAGCTTTCTTT
CDR3aa: CASSYLRTGGVSTEAFF

v_gene: TRBV3-1
j_gene: TRBJ2-3
d_gene: .
abundance: few
CDR3nt: TGTGCCAGCAGCCAAGATCCCACAGATACGCAGTATTTT
CDR3aa: CASSQDPTDTQYF

v_gene: TRBV29-1
j_gene: TRBJ2-3
d_gene: TRBD2
abundance: many
CDR3nt: TGCAGCGTTGAAGCGGGGGGGCGAGCAGATACGCAGTATTTT
CDR3aa: CSVEAGGRADTQYF

v_gene: TRBV30
j_gene: TRBJ1-5
d_gene: .
abundance: many
CDR3nt: TGTGCCTGGAGTAAGGACACGGGCAATCAGCCCCAGCATTTT
CDR3aa: CAWSKDTGNQPQHF

v_gene: TRBV3-1
j_gene: TRBJ2-3
d_gene: .
abundance: .
CDR3nt: TGTGCCAGCAGCCAATGGCCGGCAGATACGCAGTATTTT
CDR3aa: CASSQWPADTQYF

v_gene: TRBV5-1
j_gene: TRBJ2-3
d_gene: .
abundance: few
CDR3nt: TGCGCCAGCAGCTTGGGACAGCAGACAGATACGCAGTATTTT
CDR3aa: CASSLGQQTDTQYF

v_gene: TRBV20-1
j_gene: TRBJ1-5
d_gene: .
abundance: many
CDR3nt: TGCAGTGCTAGAGATGTAGGGATAATTAGCAATCAGCCCCAGCATTTT
CDR3aa: CSARDVGIISNQPQHF

v_gene: TRBV18
j_gene: TRBJ2-1
d_gene: TRBD2
abundance: .
CDR3nt: TGTGCCAGCTCACCAATTGGGGGGGTGGCCCCCCATGAGCAGTTCTTC
CDR3aa: CASSPIGGVAPHEQFF

v_gene: TRBV7-6
j_gene: TRBJ2-2
d_gene: TRBD1
abundance: .
CDR3nt: TGTGCCAGCAGCTCGTTGGGGCCGGGACAGGGGGTGAACACCGGGGAGCTGTTTTTT
CDR3aa: CASSSLGPGQGVNTGELFF

v_gene: TRBV27
j_gene: TRBJ2-3
d_gene: .
abundance: few
CDR3nt: TGTGCCAGCAGTTTAGTTCAGCCCACAGATACGCAGTATTTT
CDR3aa: CASSLVQPTDTQYF

v_gene: TRBV3-1
j_gene: TRBJ2-3
d_gene: .
abundance: .
CDR3nt: TGTGCCAGCAGCCCTCGCGGGACTACAGATACGCAGTATTTT
CDR3aa: CASSPRGTTDTQYF

v_gene: TRBV6-5
j_gene: TRBJ1-1
d_gene: TRBD1
abundance: few
CDR3nt: TGTGCCAGCAGATCCGGCGGGACAGGCGGAACTGAAGCTTTCTTT
CDR3aa: CASRSGGTGGTEAFF

v_gene: TRBV6-5
j_gene: TRBJ2-3
d_gene: TRBD2
abundance: .
CDR3nt: TGTGCCAGCAGAGGTCGTTCACCGGGACTAGCGGGGGGAGATACGCAGTATTTT
CDR3aa: CASRGRSPGLAGGDTQYF

v_gene: TRBV10-2
j_gene: TRBJ2-5
d_gene: .
abundance: many
CDR3nt: TGCGCCAGCAGTGCCGGGCAGATCCAAGAGACCCAGTACTTC
CDR3aa: CASSAGQIQETQYF

v_gene: TRBV21-1
j_gene: TRBJ1-2
d_gene: .
abundance: few
CDR3nt: TGTGCCAGCATCAATGGCTACACCTTC
CDR3aa: CASINGYTF

v_gene: TRBV2
j_gene: TRBJ1-5
d_gene: TRBD1
abundance: many
CDR3nt: TGTGCCAGCAGTTCAACAGGGGACCTTCAGCCCCAGCATTTT
CDR3aa: CASSSTGDLQPQHF

v_gene: TRBV12-3/TRBV12-4
j_gene: TRBJ2-1
d_gene: TRBD2
abundance: few
CDR3nt: TGTGCCAGCAGTTTCGAAGCGGGGACCAACAATGAGCAGTTCTTC
CDR3aa: CASSFEAGTNNEQFF

v_gene: TRBV2
j_gene: TRBJ2-5
d_gene: TRBD2
abundance: few
CDR3nt: TGTGCCAGCAGACTAGCGGGGGGGCCACAAGAGACCCAGTACTTC
CDR3aa: CASRLAGGPQETQYF

v_gene: TRBV7-9
j_gene: TRBJ1-2
d_gene: .
abundance: many
CDR3nt: TGTGCCAGCAGCGGGTCAGGGAGGAGGGACTATGGCTACACCTTC
CDR3aa: CASSGSGRRDYGYTF

v_gene: TRBV6-5
j_gene: TRBJ1-4
d_gene: .
abundance: few
CDR3nt: TGTGCCACCTCTCCGGGGAATGTCGGAAAACTGTTTTTT
CDR3aa: CATSPGNVGKLFF

v_gene: TRBV5-5
j_gene: TRBJ2-3
d_gene: .
abundance: .
CDR3nt: TGTGCCAGCAGCTTTTTCGAGGGGCGTTTGTCAGATACGCAGTATTTT
CDR3aa: CASSFFEGRLSDTQYF

v_gene: TRBV7-4
j_gene: TRBJ1-3
d_gene: TRBD1
abundance: few
CDR3nt: TGTGCCAGCAGCTTCGACAGGGCTGGAAACACCATATATTTT
CDR3aa: CASSFDRAGNTIYF

v_gene: TRBV5-4
j_gene: TRBJ2-2
d_gene: .
abundance: few
CDR3nt: TGTGCCAGCAGCTCCCCCGACAAATCCCCGGGGGAGCTGTTTTTT
CDR3aa: CASSSPDKSPGELFF

v_gene: TRBV7-6
j_gene: TRBJ1-6
d_gene: .
abundance: .
CDR3nt: TGTGCCAGCAGCTCGACAGTTGAATCGCCCCTCCACTTT
CDR3aa: CASSSTVESPLHF

v_gene: TRBV4-1
j_gene: TRBJ2-3
d_gene: .
abundance: many
CDR3nt: TGCGCCAGCAGCCAAGATCCAGGTCCTAGCACAGATACGCAGTATTTT
CDR3aa: CASSQDPGPSTDTQYF

v_gene: TRBV24-1
j_gene: TRBJ2-3
d_gene: TRBD1
abundance: few
CDR3nt: TGTGCCACCAGTGAGACAGGGCGGACAGATACGCAGTATTTT
CDR3aa: CATSETGRTDTQYF

v_gene: TRBV7-9
j_gene: TRBJ2-5
d_gene: .
abundance: few
CDR3nt: TGTGCCAGCAGCTCCGATCCGCGACAAGAGACCCAGTACTTC
CDR3aa: CASSSDPRQETQYF

v_gene: TRBV27
j_gene: TRBJ1-2
d_gene: .
abundance: few
CDR3nt: TGTGCCAGCAGTTTTTCAGGGACCTATGGCTACACCTTC
CDR3aa: CASSFSGTYGYTF

v_gene: TRBV28
j_gene: TRBJ1-1
d_gene: TRBD1
abundance: few
CDR3nt: TGTGCCAGTAAGACCAGGGGGCAGGACACTGAAGCTTTCTTT
CDR3aa: CASKTRGQDTEAFF

v_gene: TRBV24-1
j_gene: TRBJ2-3
d_gene: TRBD1
abundance: many
CDR3nt: TGTGCCACCAGTGAAACCTGGACAGGGCATACGCAGTATTTT
CDR3aa: CATSETWTGHTQYF

v_gene: TRBV18
j_gene: TRBJ2-1
d_gene: TRBD1
abundance: .
CDR3nt: TGTGCCAGCTCACTGCAGGGGGCGCTTAACAATGAGCAGTTCTTC
CDR3aa: CASSLQGALNNEQFF

v_gene: TRBV9
j_gene: TRBJ1-2
d_gene: TRBD1
abundance: few
CDR3nt: TGTGCCAGCAGCACCGGACAGGCCGATGGCTACACCTTC
CDR3aa: CASSTGQADGYTF